The present TCR beta chain was sequenced within a study of blood T cells in healthy people across ages. Study as a whole: When template switching was applied, about one barcoded beta molecule was captured per two T cells.

A second PCR of roughly 7 to 11 cycles used a sample-barcoded 5' primer and a J-beta primer mix. TCRdb reanalysed the 5' RACE reads using MiXCR and keeps one entry per CDR3 protein. The table records fewer than 800,000 distinct CDR3 sequences, more than 20% of them present only once. CDR1 and CDR2 (germline): SGDLS, YYNGEE. The CDR3 extends over 14 amino acids. V was cut by 4 bases and J by 8 bases, with 16 bases left in between. This clonotype was counted only a few times. The same data also contributed to another study, on T cells of mothers and their children. This second report adds: All extracted RNA went into cDNA synthesis, about 1.4 ug per 15 ul. Every mother supplied over 8 million TCR beta CDR3 reads and every child 2.5 million to 3.5 million.

The clonotype comes from a boy aged 10-17 years in good health. This chain joins TRBV9 and TRBJ2-1; weak D call: TRBD1 (6 bases). The material sequenced was blood. The CDR3 reads CASSPLYRADEQFF. The CDR3 coding sequence is TGTGCCAGCAGCCCCCTTTACAGGGCCGATGAGCAGTTCTTC.